This T cell receptor (beta chain) was identified during a study of blood T cells in healthy people across ages. This clonotype has at least ten counts. The antigen remains unidentified. This CDR3 has 13 amino acids. V shed 7 bases, J shed 3 bases, and the junction held 7 bases outside the gene matches. From germline, CDR1 is DFQATT and CDR2 SNEGSKA (reference sequence). Samples had at least 6.5 million PBMCs isolated from them. Every sample gave at least 5 micrograms of total RNA when it was extracted. PCR was performed a second time for about 7 to 12 cycles using a sample-barcoded 5' primer and a J-beta primer mix. Via MiXCR, TCRdb re-called the 5' RACE reads, giving one row per CDR3 protein. Of 700,000 or so distinct CDR3 sequences in the sample, 35% to 50% were seen once. Study findings and constraints: When one million T cells were used, diversity estimates were thought to be underestimates. Unsorted PBMCs prevented conclusive naive versus antigen-experienced comparison.

Sequences were obtained from blood. The clonotype originates from a man of 80 years or more in good health. The rearrangement links TRBV20-1 to TRBJ2-3, with 7 nucleotides matching TRBD2. CDR3 coding DNA: TGCAGTGTTGGCGGGAGAGGTACAGATACGCAGTATTTT. It specifies CSVGGRGTDTQYF.